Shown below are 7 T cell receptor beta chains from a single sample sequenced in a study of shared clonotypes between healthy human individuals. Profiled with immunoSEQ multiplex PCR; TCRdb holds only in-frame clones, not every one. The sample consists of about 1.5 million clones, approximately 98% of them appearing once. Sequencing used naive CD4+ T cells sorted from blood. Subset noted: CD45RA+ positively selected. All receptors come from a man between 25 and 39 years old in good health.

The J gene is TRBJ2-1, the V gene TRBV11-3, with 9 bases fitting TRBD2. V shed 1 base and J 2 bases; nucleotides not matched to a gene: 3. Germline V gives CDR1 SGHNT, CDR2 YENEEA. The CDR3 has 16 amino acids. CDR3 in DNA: TGTGCCAGCAGCTTAGGGGGCGGGAGGGCCTACAATGAGCAGTTCTTC. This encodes CASSLGGGRAYNEQFF. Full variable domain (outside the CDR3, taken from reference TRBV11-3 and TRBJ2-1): EAGVVQSPRYKIIEKKQPVAFWCNPISGHNTLYWYLQNLGQGPELLIRYENEEAVDDSQLPKDRFSAERLKGVDSTLKIQPAELGDSAVYLCASSLGGGRAYNEQFFGPGTRLTVL.

CDR3 in DNA: TGTGCCAGCTCAGCTCTAGCGGGAGGACCGAAGAGCACAGATACGCAGTATTTT. This gives the protein CASSALAGGPKSTDTQYF. The chain recombines TRBV18 with TRBJ2-3, with 11 bases matching TRBD2. Germline assignment: CDR1 KGHSH and CDR2 LQKENI. This CDR3 contains 18 residues. Trimming at V came to 5 bases and at J to 0 bases, leaving 10 bases not matched to a gene.

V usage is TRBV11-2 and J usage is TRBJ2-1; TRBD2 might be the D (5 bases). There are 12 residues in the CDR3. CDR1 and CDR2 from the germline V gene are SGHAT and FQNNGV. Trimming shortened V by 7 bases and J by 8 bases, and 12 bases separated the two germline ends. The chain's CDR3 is CASNAISDEQFF. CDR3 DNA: TGTGCCAGCAACGCTATTAGCGATGAGCAGTTCTTC.

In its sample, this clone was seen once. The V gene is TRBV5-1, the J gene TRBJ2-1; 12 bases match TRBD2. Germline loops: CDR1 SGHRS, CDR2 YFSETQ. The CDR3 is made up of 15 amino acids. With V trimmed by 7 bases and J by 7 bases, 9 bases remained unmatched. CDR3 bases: TGCGCCAGCGAAGAGACTAGCGGGAGTAAGAATGAGCAGTTCTTC. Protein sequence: CASEETSGSKNEQFF.

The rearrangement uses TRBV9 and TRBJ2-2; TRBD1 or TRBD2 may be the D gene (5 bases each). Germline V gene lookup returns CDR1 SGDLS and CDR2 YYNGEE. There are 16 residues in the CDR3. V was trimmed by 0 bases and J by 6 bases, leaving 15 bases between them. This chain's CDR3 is CASSVGGAGLAGELFF. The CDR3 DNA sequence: TGTGCCAGCAGCGTAGGAGGGGCAGGGCTTGCCGGGGAGCTGTTTTTT. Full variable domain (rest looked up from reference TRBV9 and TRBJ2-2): DSGVTQTPKHLITATGQRVTLRCSPRSGDLSVYWYQQSLDQGLQFLIQYYNGEERAKGNILERFSAQQFPDLHSELNLSSLELGDSALYFCASSVGGAGLAGELFFGEGSRLTVL.

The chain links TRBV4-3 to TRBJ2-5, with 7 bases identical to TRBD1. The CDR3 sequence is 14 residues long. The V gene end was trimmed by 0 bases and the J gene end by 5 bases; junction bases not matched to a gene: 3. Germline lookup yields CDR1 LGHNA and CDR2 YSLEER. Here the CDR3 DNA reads TGCGCCAGCAGCCAAGATGACAGGGTGGAGACCCAGTACTTC. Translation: CASSQDDRVETQYF.

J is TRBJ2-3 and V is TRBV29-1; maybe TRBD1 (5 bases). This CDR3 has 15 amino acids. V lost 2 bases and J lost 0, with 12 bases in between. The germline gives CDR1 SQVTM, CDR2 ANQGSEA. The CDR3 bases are TGCAGCGTTGAATCCAGGGCCTTTAGCACAGATACGCAGTATTTT. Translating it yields CSVESRAFSTDTQYF.